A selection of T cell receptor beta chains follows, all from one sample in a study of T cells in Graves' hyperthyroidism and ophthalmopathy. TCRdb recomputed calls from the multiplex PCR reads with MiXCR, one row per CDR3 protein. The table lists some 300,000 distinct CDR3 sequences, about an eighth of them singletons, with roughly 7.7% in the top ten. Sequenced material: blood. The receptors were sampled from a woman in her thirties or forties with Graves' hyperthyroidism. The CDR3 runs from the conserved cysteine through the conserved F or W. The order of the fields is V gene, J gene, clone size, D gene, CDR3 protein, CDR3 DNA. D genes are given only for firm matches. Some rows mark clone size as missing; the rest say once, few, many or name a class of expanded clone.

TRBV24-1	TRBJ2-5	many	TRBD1	CATSVPGQGETQYF	TGTGCCACCAGTGTCCCGGGACAGGGCGAGACCCAGTACTTC
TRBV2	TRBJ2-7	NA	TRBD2	CASTPTSGRQQYF	TGTGCCAGCACCCCGACTAGCGGGAGGCAGCAGTACTTC
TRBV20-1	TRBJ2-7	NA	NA	CSGLSRGEQYF	TGCAGTGGGCTATCGCGGGGCGAGCAGTACTTC
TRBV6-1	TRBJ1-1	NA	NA	CASSLLLGETEAFF	TGTGCCAGCAGCCTTCTTTTGGGGGAAACTGAAGCTTTCTTT
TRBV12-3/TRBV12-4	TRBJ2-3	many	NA	CASSFSGASTDTQYF	TGTGCCAGCAGTTTCTCAGGGGCAAGCACAGATACGCAGTATTTT
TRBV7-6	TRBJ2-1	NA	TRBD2	CASSLATSGSRWAYNEQFF	TGTGCCAGCAGCTTAGCGACTAGCGGGTCCCGTTGGGCCTACAATGAGCAGTTCTTC
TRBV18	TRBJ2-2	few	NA	CASSPFGVVELFF	TGTGCCAGCTCACCTTTCGGGGTGGTCGAGCTGTTTTTT
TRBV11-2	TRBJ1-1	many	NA	CASSPGSLAEAFF	TGTGCCAGCAGCCCAGGGAGTCTGGCTGAAGCTTTCTTT
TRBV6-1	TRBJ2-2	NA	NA	CASSQTRTNTGELFF	TGTGCCAGCAGCCAGACTAGAACGAACACCGGGGAGCTGTTTTTT
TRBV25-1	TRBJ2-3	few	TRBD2	CASSEKGLAGATDTQYF	TGTGCCAGCAGTGAAAAGGGGCTAGCGGGAGCCACAGATACGCAGTATTTT
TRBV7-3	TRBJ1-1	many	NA	CASSSSVNTEAFF	TGTGCCAGCAGCTCCTCGGTTAACACTGAAGCTTTCTTT
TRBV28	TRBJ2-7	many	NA	CASQRRAVYEQYF	TGTGCCAGCCAAAGGAGGGCCGTCTACGAGCAGTACTTC
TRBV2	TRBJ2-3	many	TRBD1	CASRPQGGTDTQYF	TGTGCCAGCAGACCCCAGGGGGGCACAGATACGCAGTATTTT
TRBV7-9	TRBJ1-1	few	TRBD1	CASRVGTGETEAFF	TGTGCCAGCAGGGTTGGGACAGGGGAAACTGAAGCTTTCTTT
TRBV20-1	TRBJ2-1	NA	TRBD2	CSAMAGEAYNEQFF	TGCAGTGCTATGGCGGGAGAGGCCTACAATGAGCAGTTCTTC
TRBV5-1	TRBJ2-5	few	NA	CASSFGAAKETQYF	TGCGCCAGCAGCTTCGGGGCAGCTAAAGAGACCCAGTACTTC
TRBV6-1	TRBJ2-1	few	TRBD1	CATQGDSDEQFF	TGTGCCACCCAGGGGGATTCAGATGAGCAGTTCTTC
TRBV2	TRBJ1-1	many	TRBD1	CASRARGGGTEAFF	TGTGCCAGCAGGGCCAGGGGGGGAGGCACTGAAGCTTTCTTT
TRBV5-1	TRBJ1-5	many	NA	CASSPGDGQPQHF	TGCGCCAGCAGCCCGGGGGATGGTCAGCCCCAGCATTTT
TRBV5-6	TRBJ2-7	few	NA	CASSLGTFSYEQYF	TGTGCCAGCAGTCTAGGGACTTTTTCCTACGAGCAGTACTTC
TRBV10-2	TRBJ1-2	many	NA	CASSEVSRRGYTF	TGCGCCAGCAGTGAAGTCAGCCGAAGGGGCTACACCTTC
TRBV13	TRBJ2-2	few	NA	CASSLGGYYGELFF	TGTGCCAGCAGCTTAGGCGGATACTACGGGGAGCTGTTTTTT
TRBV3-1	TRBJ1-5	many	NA	CASSAGTAWQPQHF	TGTGCCAGCAGCGCCGGGACCGCGTGGCAGCCCCAGCATTTT
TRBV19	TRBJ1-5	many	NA	CASRDNRAEPQHF	TGTGCCAGCCGGGACAACCGGGCGGAACCCCAGCATTTT
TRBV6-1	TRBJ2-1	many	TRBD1	CASSGPGGAYNEQFF	TGTGCCAGCAGTGGACCAGGGGGCGCCTACAATGAGCAGTTCTTC
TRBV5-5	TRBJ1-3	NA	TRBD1	CASGALPGQGRDTIYF	TGTGCCAGCGGCGCCCTACCGGGACAGGGTCGGGACACCATATATTTT
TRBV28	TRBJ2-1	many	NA	CASYTQKGHNEQFF	TGTGCCAGTTATACTCAGAAAGGTCACAATGAGCAGTTCTTC
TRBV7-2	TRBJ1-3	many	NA	CASSFQGGNSGNTIYF	TGTGCCAGCAGCTTTCAGGGCGGCAACTCTGGAAACACCATATATTTT
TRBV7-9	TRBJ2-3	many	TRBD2	CASSFLAGGATDTQYF	TGTGCCAGCAGCTTCTTAGCGGGGGGCGCCACAGATACGCAGTATTTT
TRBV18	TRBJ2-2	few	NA	CASSPSSITGELFF	TGTGCCAGCTCCCCCTCGAGTATCACCGGGGAGCTGTTTTTT
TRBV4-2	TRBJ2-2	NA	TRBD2	CASSREGRAGGGTGELFF	TGTGCCAGCAGCCGCGAAGGGAGGGCGGGAGGAGGAACCGGGGAGCTGTTTTTT
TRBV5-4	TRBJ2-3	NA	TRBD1	CASSSNPGQGAADTQYF	TGTGCCAGCAGCTCGAATCCGGGACAGGGGGCCGCAGATACGCAGTATTTT